A selection of T cell receptor beta chains follows, all from one sample in a study of shared clonotypes between healthy human individuals. Data came from immunoSEQ multiplex PCR; TCRdb stores just in-frame clones and leaves some out. The repertoire holds roughly 2.2 million clones, just over 90% seen once, with 0.39% in the top ten. Sequencing input: naive CD4+ T cells from PBMCs. These receptors all stem from a man between 18 and 29 years old in good health. Some clones in this sample may be carry-over from other donors' samples. Each CDR3 is given with its conserved first and last residue. A D gene is named only where the DNA matches it firmly. Only some rows state a clone size, as once, few, many or a class for expanded clones.

j_gene	v_gene	abundance	d_gene	len	CDR3aa	CDR3nt
TRBJ1-5	TRBV6-1	NA	NA	15	CASSPTGYSNQPQHF	TGTGCCAGCAGTCCAACAGGGTATAGCAATCAGCCCCAGCATTTT
TRBJ2-7	TRBV5-1	NA	NA	15	CASSVGQPGAYEQYF	TGCGCCAGCAGCGTCGGACAGCCTGGGGCCTACGAGCAGTACTTC
TRBJ2-1	TRBV5-1	NA	TRBD2	16	CASSDGLAGGYNEQFF	TGCGCCAGCAGCGATGGACTAGCGGGAGGATACAATGAGCAGTTCTTC
TRBJ2-1	TRBV29-1	NA	TRBD2	16	CSVEGSIEREYNEQFF	TGCAGCGTTGAGGGATCGATAGAGCGGGAATACAATGAGCAGTTCTTC
TRBJ2-3	TRBV5-1	NA	NA	17	CASSFISGAPSTDTQYF	TGCGCCAGCAGCTTCATTAGCGGAGCACCTTCCACAGATACGCAGTATTTT
TRBJ2-1	TRBV18	NA	NA	15	CASSIGHISYNEQFF	TGTGCCAGCTCAATCGGGCACATCTCCTACAATGAGCAGTTCTTC
TRBJ2-7	TRBV7-9	NA	NA	14	CASRGSGYTYEQYF	TGTGCCAGCAGGGGCAGCGGTTACACCTACGAGCAGTACTTC
TRBJ1-3	TRBV6-1	NA	NA	15	CASSEIRGTGNTIYF	TGTGCCAGCAGTGAGATCCGGGGAACTGGAAACACCATATATTTT
TRBJ1-1	TRBV30	NA	NA	13	CVCRDERITEAFF	TGTGTGTGCCGGGACGAACGAATCACTGAAGCTTTCTTT
TRBJ2-5	TRBV28	NA	NA	15	CASNLRDKRRETQYF	TGTGCCAGCAACCTAAGGGACAAGAGAAGAGAGACCCAGTACTTC
TRBJ2-5	TRBV9	once	NA	15	CASSATPYSSETQYF	TGTGCCAGCAGCGCCACCCCGTACTCGTCAGAGACCCAGTACTTC
TRBJ2-1	TRBV19	NA	TRBD2	15	CASSTGLAGGNEQFF	TGTGCCAGTAGTACCGGACTAGCGGGAGGGAATGAGCAGTTCTTC
TRBJ2-7	TRBV6-1	NA	TRBD2	18	CASSEALRRTSGLYEQYF	TGTGCCAGCAGTGAAGCGCTTCGGAGGACTAGCGGGCTCTACGAGCAGTACTTC
TRBJ1-3	TRBV30	NA	NA	16	CAWRVRTASLVDTIYF	TGTGCCTGGAGAGTGAGGACAGCCTCTCTCGTGGACACCATATATTTT
TRBJ2-5	TRBV5-1	once	NA	15	CASSFFAGSGETQYF	TGCGCCAGCAGCTTTTTTGCGGGAAGCGGAGAGACCCAGTACTTC
TRBJ1-2	TRBV1	NA	NA	16	CTAQIFFDRGLGGYTF	TGCACCGCCCAGATATTTTTCGACAGGGGATTAGGAGGCTACACCTTC
TRBJ2-2	TRBV5-1	NA	TRBD1	13	CASSIRGPGELFF	TGCGCCAGCAGCATAAGGGGGCCCGGGGAGCTGTTTTTT
TRBJ2-1	TRBV19	NA	NA	15	CASSRTRPFLDEQFF	TGTGCCAGTAGTAGGACTCGACCTTTCTTAGATGAGCAGTTCTTC
TRBJ1-2	TRBV29-1	NA	NA	11	CSVDPGYGYTF	TGCAGCGTTGATCCTGGATATGGCTACACCTTC
TRBJ2-2	TRBV5-1	NA	TRBD2	17	CASSYLAGDPPTGELFF	TGCGCCAGCAGCTACCTAGCGGGAGATCCCCCAACCGGGGAGCTGTTTTTT
TRBJ2-5	TRBV5-4	NA	NA	15	CASSLASRNTGTQYF	TGTGCCAGCAGCTTGGCTAGTAGAAATACGGGGACCCAGTACTTC
TRBJ2-5	TRBV6-6	NA	NA	14	CASSYSTTGETQYF	TGTGCCAGCAGTTACTCGACTACGGGGGAGACCCAGTACTTC
TRBJ2-2	TRBV18	NA	NA	15	CASTTGTLNTGELFF	TGTGCCAGCACGACCGGGACACTGAACACCGGGGAGCTGTTTTTT
TRBJ1-1	TRBV11-2	NA	NA	16	CASSTPGGGVNTEAFF	TGTGCCAGCAGCACCCCCGGTGGAGGAGTGAACACTGAAGCTTTCTTT
TRBJ1-2	TRBV10-3	few	NA	13	CAISVDTNYGYTF	TGTGCCATCAGTGTCGACACCAACTATGGCTACACCTTC
TRBJ2-7	TRBV28	NA	NA	16	CASSPGGADGSYEQYF	TGTGCCAGCAGTCCCGGCGGAGCAGACGGCTCCTACGAGCAGTACTTC
TRBJ2-7	TRBV11-2	NA	TRBD2	15	CASSFTSGTAYEQYF	TGTGCCAGCAGCTTCACTAGCGGGACCGCCTACGAGCAGTACTTC
TRBJ1-5	TRBV19	NA	NA	17	CASSGARVPRSNQPQHF	TGTGCCAGTAGTGGGGCCCGGGTCCCCAGGAGCAATCAGCCCCAGCATTTT
TRBJ2-3	TRBV6-1	NA	TRBD2	19	CASSEGGTSGRGITDTQYF	TGTGCCAGCAGTGAAGGGGGAACTAGCGGGAGGGGCATCACAGATACGCAGTATTTT
TRBJ2-1	TRBV11-2	NA	NA	12	CASRQSDLEQFF	TGTGCCAGCAGACAATCGGACTTGGAGCAGTTCTTC
TRBJ1-2	TRBV5-1	NA	TRBD1	13	CASSSDRVGGYTF	TGCGCCAGCAGCTCCGACAGGGTCGGGGGCTACACCTTC
TRBJ1-5	TRBV19	NA	NA	17	CASSITGAGLRNQPQHF	TGTGCCAGTAGTATAACGGGGGCGGGCTTGAGGAATCAGCCCCAGCATTTT
TRBJ1-3	TRBV13	NA	NA	16	CASGTRRAGSGNTIYF	TGTGCCAGCGGGACCCGGCGTGCTGGCTCTGGAAACACCATATATTTT
TRBJ1-1	TRBV6-5	NA	NA	13	CASSAPGSTEAFF	TGTGCCAGCAGCGCCCCGGGGAGCACTGAAGCTTTCTTT
TRBJ1-6	TRBV19	NA	TRBD1	14	CASRSGQFNSPLHF	TGTGCCAGTAGGTCGGGACAGTTTAATTCACCCCTCCACTTT
TRBJ1-3	TRBV2	NA	TRBD1	14	CASSRDSSGNTIYF	TGTGCCAGCAGTCGGGACAGCTCTGGAAACACCATATATTTT
TRBJ2-1	TRBV4-2	NA	NA	18	CASSQVGLVGGGGNEQFF	TGTGCCAGCAGCCAAGTTGGACTAGTGGGAGGAGGGGGCAATGAGCAGTTCTTC
TRBJ2-2	TRBV9	NA	TRBD1	19	CASSPHPGQGAMGTGELFF	TGTGCCAGCAGCCCTCACCCCGGACAGGGGGCAATGGGCACCGGGGAGCTGTTTTTT
TRBJ2-1	TRBV5-6	NA	NA	15	CASSLDGGDYNEQFF	TGTGCCAGCAGCTTGGATGGAGGGGACTACAATGAGCAGTTCTTC
TRBJ1-3	TRBV10-3	NA	NA	15	CAITQGSNSGNTIYF	TGTGCCATCACCCAGGGTTCCAACTCTGGAAACACCATATATTTT
TRBJ1-3	TRBV6-5	NA	NA	13	CASSTGYGNTIYF	TGTGCCAGCAGTACAGGGTACGGAAACACCATATATTTT
TRBJ2-1	TRBV5-1	NA	TRBD1	13	CASSAGQGNEQFF	TGCGCCAGCAGCGCGGGACAGGGGAATGAGCAGTTCTTC
TRBJ2-3	TRBV11-3	NA	TRBD2	16	CASSWTGTSGGDTQYF	TGTGCCAGCAGCTGGACCGGGACTAGCGGCGGGGATACGCAGTATTTT
TRBJ2-7	TRBV4-1	NA	TRBD1	15	CASSRGQGSSYEQYF	TGCGCCAGCAGCCGGGGACAGGGGAGCTCCTACGAGCAGTACTTC
TRBJ2-7	TRBV28	NA	NA	15	CASSLGGGPFYEQYF	TGTGCCAGCAGTTTAGGCGGAGGCCCCTTCTACGAGCAGTACTTC
TRBJ2-7	TRBV6-5	NA	NA	13	CASSLRASYEQYF	TGTGCCAGCAGCCTCCGGGCATCCTACGAGCAGTACTTC
TRBJ1-3	TRBV29-1	NA	NA	13	CSVGEVSGNTIYF	TGCAGCGTTGGCGAGGTCTCTGGAAACACCATATATTTT
TRBJ2-1	TRBV15	NA	NA	16	CATSRGTSSQDNEQFF	TGTGCCACCAGCAGAGGCACTAGCAGCCAGGACAATGAGCAGTTCTTC
TRBJ2-1	TRBV7-2	NA	NA	12	CASSRTGISPFF	TGTGCCAGCAGCCGCACAGGGATCTCCCCGTTCTTC